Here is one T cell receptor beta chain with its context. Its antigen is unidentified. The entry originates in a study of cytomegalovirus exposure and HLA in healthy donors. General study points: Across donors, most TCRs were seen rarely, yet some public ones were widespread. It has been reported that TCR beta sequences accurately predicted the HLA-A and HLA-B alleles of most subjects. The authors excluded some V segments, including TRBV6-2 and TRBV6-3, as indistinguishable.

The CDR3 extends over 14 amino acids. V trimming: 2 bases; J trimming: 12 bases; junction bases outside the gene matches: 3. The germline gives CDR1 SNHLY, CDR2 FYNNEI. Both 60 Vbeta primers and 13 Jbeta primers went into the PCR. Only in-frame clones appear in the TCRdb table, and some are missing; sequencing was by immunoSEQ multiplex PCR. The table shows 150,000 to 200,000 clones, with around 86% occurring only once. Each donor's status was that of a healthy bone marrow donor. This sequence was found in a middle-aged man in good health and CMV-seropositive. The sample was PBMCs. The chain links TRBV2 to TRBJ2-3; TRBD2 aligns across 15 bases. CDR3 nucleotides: TGTGCCAGCAGTGAAAGGACTAGCGGGGGGGTACAGTATTTT. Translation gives CASSERTSGGVQYF.